This T cell receptor beta chain was sequenced for a study of cytomegalovirus exposure and HLA in healthy donors. Study-wide results and limits: When the data were analyzed later, several of the most significant clusters appeared to be linked to common viral pathogens.

This clone was seen a few times. Its antigen remains unknown. The CDR3 spans 12 residues. V lost 3 bases and J 4 bases, leaving 6 bases between the germline ends. Per the germline V gene, CDR1 is MGHDK and CDR2 is SYGVNS. A multiplex PCR was run with 60 Vbeta primers and 13 Jbeta primers. Clones were read by immunoSEQ multiplex PCR, and TCRdb kept only the in-frame ones, dropping some. This table has 100,000 or so clones, more than 75% appearing once. The chain uses TRBV25-1 and TRBJ1-2; D ambiguous. The sample was PBMCs. The sequence was collected from a woman in her forties in good health and CMV-seropositive. The CDR3 reads CASSDRIYGYTF. CDR3 coding DNA: TGTGCCAGCAGTGACAGAATCTATGGCTACACCTTC.